This TCR beta chain was identified during a study of blood T cell repertoires in COVID-19. The CDR3 sequence is 18 residues long. Per germline, CDR1 MNHEY and CDR2 SMNVEV (reference sequence). Deletions cut 2 bases from V and 0 bases from J, with 14 bases between. Seattle's cohort entered during active infection and was followed longitudinally. This clone was recorded a few times. Method: immunoSEQ multiplex PCR; TCRdb's copy keeps in-frame clones and lacks some. Of about 220,000 clones listed, more than 75% are singletons. The material sequenced was peripheral blood. The chain couples TRBV27 to TRBJ1-6; D gene unclear. The receptor was derived from a woman aged 70-85 years with COVID-19, enrolled during active disease. The chain's CDR3 is CASSLVPPGSSYNSPLHF. As DNA, the CDR3 is TGTGCCAGCAGTTTAGTTCCTCCGGGAAGCTCCTATAATTCACCCCTCCACTTT.